These T cell receptor beta chains were read from a single sample in a study of T cells in Graves' hyperthyroidism and ophthalmopathy. TCRdb reanalysed the multiplex PCR reads using MiXCR and keeps one entry per CDR3 protein. In the table there are more than 300,000 distinct CDR3 sequences, around 15% of which are singletons. Sequencing input: blood. The receptors here all came from a woman in her twenties or thirties with Graves' ophthalmopathy. CDR3s include the opening cysteine and the closing phenylalanine or tryptophan. D genes are given only for firm matches. Size is omitted from some rows. Given values are once, few, many or a class for expanded clones.

d_call,clone_size,j_call,v_call,cdr3_aa,cdr3_nt
TRBD2,many,TRBJ2-7,TRBV12-3/TRBV12-4,CASSWGLADSYEQYF,TGTGCCAGCAGTTGGGGACTAGCGGATTCCTACGAGCAGTACTTC
NA,NA,TRBJ2-6,TRBV3-1,CASSPLRGALGANVLTF,TGTGCCAGCAGCCCCCTTCGGGGGGCATTGGGGGCCAACGTCCTGACTTTC
TRBD2,many,TRBJ2-1,TRBV28,CASGSASGVRFF,TGTGCCAGCGGATCCGCGAGCGGGGTACGGTTCTTC
NA,many,TRBJ2-3,TRBV18,CASSPPAAADTQYF,TGTGCCAGCTCACCACCGGCGGCGGCAGATACGCAGTATTTT
NA,many,TRBJ1-2,TRBV6-1,CASSEHEGSYTF,TGTGCCAGCAGTGAGCACGAAGGGAGCTACACCTTC
TRBD2,NA,TRBJ2-1,TRBV5-4,CASSPGLAGGINEQFF,TGTGCCAGCAGCCCGGGACTAGCGGGGGGAATCAATGAGCAGTTCTTC
NA,few,TRBJ2-5,TRBV15,CATSQGGGRQETQYF,TGTGCCACCAGCCAGGGCGGCGGTAGGCAAGAGACCCAGTACTTC
NA,NA,TRBJ1-5,TRBV27,CASSLSGWGGGPQHF,TGTGCCAGCAGTTTAAGCGGGTGGGGCGGGGGGCCCCAGCATTTT
TRBD1,many,TRBJ2-1,TRBV20-1,CSALSGTGFEQFF,TGCAGTGCTCTGAGCGGGACAGGGTTTGAGCAGTTCTTC
NA,few,TRBJ2-5,TRBV10-3,CAISESLRGVQETQYF,TGTGCCATCAGTGAGTCTCTCAGAGGGGTTCAAGAGACCCAGTACTTC
NA,many,TRBJ2-7,TRBV5-1,CASSLAQSYEQYF,TGCGCCAGCAGCTTGGCCCAGTCCTACGAGCAGTACTTC
NA,NA,TRBJ2-7,TRBV27,CASSPNAGAAPEEQYF,TGTGCCAGCAGTCCTAATGCAGGGGCCGCGCCGGAGGAGCAGTACTTC
NA,many,TRBJ1-3,TRBV18,CASSPLITQAPAGNTIYF,TGTGCCAGCTCACCATTAATCACACAGGCGCCAGCTGGAAACACCATATATTTT
NA,NA,TRBJ2-1,TRBV30,CAWSERTEQFF,TGTGCCTGGAGTGAGAGAACAGAGCAGTTCTTC
TRBD1,once,TRBJ1-2,TRBV13,CASSLMGQNYGYTF,TGTGCCAGCAGCTTAATGGGACAGAATTATGGCTACACCTTC
NA,many,TRBJ2-1,TRBV20-1,CSAEDSRNEQFF,TGCAGTGCTGAGGACTCCCGTAATGAGCAGTTCTTC
TRBD2,many,TRBJ2-5,TRBV18,CASSPSGAFGETQYF,TGTGCCAGCTCACCAAGCGGGGCCTTTGGGGAGACCCAGTACTTC
TRBD2,many,TRBJ2-1,TRBV2,CASSESDTSEGYNEQFF,TGTGCCAGCAGTGAATCAGACACTAGCGAGGGCTACAATGAGCAGTTCTTC
TRBD1,many,TRBJ1-1,TRBV18,CASSPDRGGSEAFF,TGTGCCAGCTCACCTGACAGGGGCGGCTCTGAAGCTTTCTTT
NA,NA,TRBJ2-3,TRBV11-3,CASSLDFTGGTDTQYF,TGTGCCAGCAGCTTAGATTTTACCGGGGGAACAGATACGCAGTATTTT
NA,many,TRBJ2-3,TRBV5-1,CASSRLEPSTDTQYF,TGCGCCAGCAGCAGATTGGAACCTAGCACAGATACGCAGTATTTT
TRBD1,NA,TRBJ2-7,TRBV9,CASSVEGGQGWHEQYF,TGTGCCAGCAGCGTAGAGGGGGGACAGGGTTGGCACGAGCAGTACTTC
TRBD2,many,TRBJ2-3,TRBV6-1,CASRATSGGGSDTQYF,TGTGCCAGCAGGGCTACTAGCGGGGGGGGTTCAGATACGCAGTATTTT
NA,NA,TRBJ1-4,TRBV10-1,CASSDGGKLFF,TGCGCCAGCAGTGACGGCGGAAAACTGTTTTTT
TRBD2,many,TRBJ2-7,TRBV10-1,CASSEGLAGKNEQYF,TGCGCCAGCAGTGAAGGACTAGCGGGGAAAAACGAGCAGTACTTC
NA,many,TRBJ2-3,TRBV7-9,CASSLGSNTDTQYF,TGTGCCAGCAGCTTGGGCTCAAACACAGATACGCAGTATTTT
NA,NA,TRBJ1-5,TRBV20-1,CSAWQFNQPQHF,TGCAGTGCGTGGCAGTTTAATCAGCCCCAGCATTTT
NA,many,TRBJ1-5,TRBV12-3/TRBV12-4,CASRFRVGQPQHF,TGTGCCAGCAGATTCAGGGTGGGTCAGCCCCAGCATTTT
TRBD1,many,TRBJ1-2,TRBV3-1,CASSHRRDSSLTNYGYTF,TGTGCCAGCAGCCATCGCCGGGACAGCTCTCTTACTAACTATGGCTACACCTTC
NA,many,TRBJ2-1,TRBV20-1,CSAPDRGGGNEQFF,TGCAGTGCGCCTGACAGGGGCGGGGGCAATGAGCAGTTCTTC
TRBD1,many,TRBJ2-1,TRBV10-3,CAIRSTGGGLNEQFF,TGTGCCATCAGGAGTACAGGGGGCGGGCTGAATGAGCAGTTCTTC
NA,many,TRBJ1-5,TRBV9,CASSVASRDNQPQHF,TGTGCCAGCAGCGTAGCATCCAGGGACAATCAGCCCCAGCATTTT
TRBD2,many,TRBJ2-5,TRBV20-1,CSARTRINQETQYF,TGCAGTGCCAGGACTAGGATAAATCAAGAGACCCAGTACTTC
TRBD2,many,TRBJ2-7,TRBV11-2,CASSPIGRTSGGPYEQYF,TGTGCCAGCAGTCCCATTGGCCGCACTAGCGGGGGGCCCTACGAGCAGTACTTC
NA,many,TRBJ2-5,TRBV12-3/TRBV12-4,CASSKAAGRKETQYF,TGTGCCAGCAGTAAGGCGGCGGGACGGAAAGAGACCCAGTACTTC
NA,many,TRBJ2-5,TRBV20-1,CSARGGEGSLRETQYF,TGCAGTGCTAGAGGTGGCGAGGGGTCGTTACGGGAGACCCAGTACTTC
NA,NA,TRBJ1-6,TRBV20-1,CSARPGHDF,TGCAGTGCTAGGCCGGGACACGACTTT
TRBD1,few,TRBJ2-5,TRBV5-4,CASSTGVIQETQYF,TGTGCCAGCAGCACAGGGGTTATCCAAGAGACCCAGTACTTC
NA,many,TRBJ2-2,TRBV13,CASSFAATLNTGELFF,TGTGCCAGCAGCTTCGCGGCAACCCTGAACACCGGGGAGCTGTTTTTT
TRBD1,few,TRBJ2-1,TRBV7-8,CASSLMGTGGGGEQFF,TGTGCCAGCAGCTTAATGGGGACAGGGGGGGGGGGTGAGCAGTTCTTC
NA,few,TRBJ1-2,TRBV4-1,CASSQDLYEGYGYTF,TGCGCCAGCAGCCAAGATCTGTATGAGGGGTATGGCTACACCTTC
NA,few,TRBJ2-6,TRBV20-1,CSARGQYYSGANVLTF,TGCAGTGCTAGAGGACAGTATTACTCTGGGGCCAACGTCCTGACTTTC
NA,many,TRBJ1-1,TRBV20-1,CSHPRGTEAFF,TGCAGTCATCCCCGAGGGACTGAAGCTTTCTTT
TRBD1,many,TRBJ2-7,TRBV2,CASSTTGKGEQYF,TGTGCCAGCAGTACGACAGGGAAAGGGGAGCAGTACTTC
TRBD1,many,TRBJ1-1,TRBV11-2,CASRPTGGRTEAFF,TGTGCCAGCAGACCCACAGGGGGTCGGACTGAAGCTTTCTTT
TRBD2,few,TRBJ2-7,TRBV29-1,CSVVGGAYEQYF,TGCAGCGTTGTGGGGGGGGCCTACGAGCAGTACTTC
TRBD1,few,TRBJ1-1,TRBV6-5,CASSLLGQKPPEAFF,TGTGCCAGCAGTTTATTGGGACAGAAGCCTCCTGAAGCTTTCTTT
NA,few,TRBJ2-7,TRBV6-4,CASRRVVTGALEGEQYF,TGTGCCAGCAGAAGGGTCGTAACGGGGGCCTTGGAGGGCGAGCAGTACTTC
NA,NA,TRBJ2-7,TRBV5-5,CASSLGGLGGLYEQYF,TGTGCCAGCAGCTTGGGGGGGCTTGGGGGCCTCTACGAGCAGTACTTC
NA,many,TRBJ2-3,TRBV3-1,CASSHLSTDTQYF,TGTGCCAGCAGCCATCTCAGCACAGATACGCAGTATTTT
NA,many,TRBJ2-2,TRBV12-3/TRBV12-4,CASLPGPPSLYGELFF,TGTGCCAGCCTCCCCGGGCCCCCTTCCTTATACGGGGAGCTGTTTTTT
NA,many,TRBJ1-1,TRBV2,CASSEGGSMVYTEAFF,TGTGCCAGCAGTGAAGGCGGGTCCATGGTTTACACTGAAGCTTTCTTT